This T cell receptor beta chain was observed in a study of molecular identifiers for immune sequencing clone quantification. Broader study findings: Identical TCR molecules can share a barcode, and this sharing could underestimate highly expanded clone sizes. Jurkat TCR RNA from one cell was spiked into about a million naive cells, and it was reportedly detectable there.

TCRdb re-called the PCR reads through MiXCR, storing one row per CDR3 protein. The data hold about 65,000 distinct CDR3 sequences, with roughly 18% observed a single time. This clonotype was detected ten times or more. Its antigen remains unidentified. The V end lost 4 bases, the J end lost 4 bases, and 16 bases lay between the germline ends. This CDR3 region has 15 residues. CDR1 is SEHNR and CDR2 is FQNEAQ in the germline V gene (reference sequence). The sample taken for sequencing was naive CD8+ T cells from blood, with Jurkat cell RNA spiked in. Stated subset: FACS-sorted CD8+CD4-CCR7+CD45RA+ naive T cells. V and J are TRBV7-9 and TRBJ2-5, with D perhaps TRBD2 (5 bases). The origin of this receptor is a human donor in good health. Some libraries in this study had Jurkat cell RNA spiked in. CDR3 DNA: TGTGCCAGCAGCTCCGGGGTCGATGCGGGAGAGACCCAGTACTTC. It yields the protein CASSSGVDAGETQYF.